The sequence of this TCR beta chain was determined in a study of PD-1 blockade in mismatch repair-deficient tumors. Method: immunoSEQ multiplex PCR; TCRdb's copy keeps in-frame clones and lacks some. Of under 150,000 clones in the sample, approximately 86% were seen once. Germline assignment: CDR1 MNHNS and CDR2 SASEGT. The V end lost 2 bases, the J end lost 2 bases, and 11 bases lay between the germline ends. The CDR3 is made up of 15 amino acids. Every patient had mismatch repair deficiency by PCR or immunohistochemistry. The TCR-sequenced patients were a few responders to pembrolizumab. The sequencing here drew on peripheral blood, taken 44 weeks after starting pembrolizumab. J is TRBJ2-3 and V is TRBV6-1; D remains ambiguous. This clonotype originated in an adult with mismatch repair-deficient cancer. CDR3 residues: CASSELDGPTDTQYF. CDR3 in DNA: TGTGCCAGCAGTGAACTAGATGGGCCCACAGATACGCAGTATTTT.